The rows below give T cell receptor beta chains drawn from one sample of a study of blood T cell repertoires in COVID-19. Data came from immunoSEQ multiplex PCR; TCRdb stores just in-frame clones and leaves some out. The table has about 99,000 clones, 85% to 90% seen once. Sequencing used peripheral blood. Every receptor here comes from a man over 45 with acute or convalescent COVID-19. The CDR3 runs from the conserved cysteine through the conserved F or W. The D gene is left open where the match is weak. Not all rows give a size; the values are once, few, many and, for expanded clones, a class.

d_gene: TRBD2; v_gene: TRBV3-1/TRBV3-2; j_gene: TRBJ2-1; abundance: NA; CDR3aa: CASSFSGRNEQFF; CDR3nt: TGTGCCAGCAGCTTCAGCGGGAGGAATGAGCAGTTCTTC
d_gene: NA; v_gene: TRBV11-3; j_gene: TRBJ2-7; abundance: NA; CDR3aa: CASSSAEEQYF; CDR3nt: TGTGCCAGCAGCTCCGCTGAGGAGCAGTACTTC
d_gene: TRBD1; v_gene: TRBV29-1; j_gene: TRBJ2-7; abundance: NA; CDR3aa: CSVVQGTYEQYF; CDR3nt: TGCAGCGTTGTACAGGGGACCTACGAGCAGTACTTC
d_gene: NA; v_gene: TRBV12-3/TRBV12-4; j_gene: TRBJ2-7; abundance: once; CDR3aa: CASIGDNPYEQYF; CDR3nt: TGTGCCAGCATCGGGGACAACCCTTACGAGCAGTACTTC
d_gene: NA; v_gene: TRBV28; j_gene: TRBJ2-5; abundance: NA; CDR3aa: CASSFFSSEETQYF; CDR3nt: TGTGCCAGCAGTTTTTTTTCATCGGAAGAGACCCAGTACTTC
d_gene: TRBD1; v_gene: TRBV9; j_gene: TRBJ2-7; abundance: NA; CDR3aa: CASSAHNGTGGGEQYF; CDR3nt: TGTGCCAGCAGCGCCCATAATGGGACAGGGGGCGGCGAGCAGTACTTC
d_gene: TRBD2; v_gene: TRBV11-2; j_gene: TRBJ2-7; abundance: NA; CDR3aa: CASSLGLGGRYEQYF; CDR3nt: TGTGCCAGCAGCTTAGGTCTAGGCGGGAGGTACGAGCAGTACTTC
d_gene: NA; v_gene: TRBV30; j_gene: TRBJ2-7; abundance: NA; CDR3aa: CAWTRPGMEQYF; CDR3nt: TGTGCCTGGACCCGCCCAGGAATGGAGCAGTACTTC
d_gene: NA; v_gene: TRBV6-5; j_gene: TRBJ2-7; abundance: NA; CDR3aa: CASRPTGQPYEQYF; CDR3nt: TGTGCCAGCAGGCCCACCGGACAGCCCTACGAGCAGTACTTC
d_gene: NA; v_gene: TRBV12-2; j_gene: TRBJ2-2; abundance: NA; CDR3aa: CASRFGTGRTNTGELFF; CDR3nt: TGTGCAAGTCGCTTCGGGACAGGAAGAACGAACACCGGGGAGCTGTTTTTT
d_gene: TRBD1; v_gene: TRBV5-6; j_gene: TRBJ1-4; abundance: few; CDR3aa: CASSSVPRDSRDEKLFF; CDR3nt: TGTGCCAGCAGCTCGGTACCCCGGGACAGCAGAGATGAAAAACTGTTTTTT
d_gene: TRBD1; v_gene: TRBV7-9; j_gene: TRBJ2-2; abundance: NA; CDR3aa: CASSPDRADTGELFF; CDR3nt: TGTGCCAGCAGCCCCGACAGGGCTGACACCGGGGAGCTGTTTTTT
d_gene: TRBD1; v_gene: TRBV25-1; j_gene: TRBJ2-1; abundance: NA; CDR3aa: CASTRGPYNEQFF; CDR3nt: TGTGCCAGTACGAGGGGGCCCTACAATGAGCAGTTCTTC
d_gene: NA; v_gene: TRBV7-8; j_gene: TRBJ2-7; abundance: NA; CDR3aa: CASSLGGSGYEQYF; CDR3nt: TGTGCCAGCAGCTTGGGTGGGAGTGGGTACGAGCAGTACTTC
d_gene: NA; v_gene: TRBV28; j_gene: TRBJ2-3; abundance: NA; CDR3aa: CASTSRYTDTQYF; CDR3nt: TGTGCCAGCACGTCGCGGTACACAGATACGCAGTATTTT
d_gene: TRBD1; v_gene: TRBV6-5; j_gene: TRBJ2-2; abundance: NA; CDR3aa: CASSFQTGGYTGELFF; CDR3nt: TGTGCCAGCAGTTTTCAGACAGGGGGATACACCGGGGAGCTGTTTTTT
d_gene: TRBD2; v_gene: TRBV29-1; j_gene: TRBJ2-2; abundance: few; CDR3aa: CSVRQTGTSVGGELFF; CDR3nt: TGCAGCGTCCGACAGACCGGGACTAGCGTGGGTGGGGAGCTGTTTTTT
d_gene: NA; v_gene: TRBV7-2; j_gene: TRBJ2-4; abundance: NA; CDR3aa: CASSPRQVAKNIQYF; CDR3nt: TGTGCCAGCAGCCCTCGACAGGTAGCCAAAAACATTCAGTACTTC
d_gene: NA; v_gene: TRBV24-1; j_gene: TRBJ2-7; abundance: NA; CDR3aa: CATSDLARDEQYF; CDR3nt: TGTGCCACCAGTGATTTAGCCAGGGACGAGCAGTACTTC
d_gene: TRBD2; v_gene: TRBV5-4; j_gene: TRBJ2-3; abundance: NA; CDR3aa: CASSSLAGVGIISTDTQYF; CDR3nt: TGTGCCAGCAGTTCACTAGCGGGAGTAGGGATCATAAGCACAGATACGCAGTATTTT
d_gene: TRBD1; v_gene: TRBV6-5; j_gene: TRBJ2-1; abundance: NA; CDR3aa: CASHERTGGNEQFF; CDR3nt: TGTGCCAGTCATGAAAGGACAGGGGGCAATGAGCAGTTCTTC
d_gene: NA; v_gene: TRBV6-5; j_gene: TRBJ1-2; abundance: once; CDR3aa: CASSYSGGGSQGGYTF; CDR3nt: TGTGCCAGCAGTTACTCGGGGGGAGGCAGTCAGGGAGGCTACACCTTC
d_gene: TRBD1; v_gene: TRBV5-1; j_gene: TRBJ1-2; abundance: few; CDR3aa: CASRQNWDRANYGYTF; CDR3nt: TGCGCCAGCAGACAAAACTGGGACAGAGCTAACTATGGCTACACCTTC